Presented here are 30 T cell receptor beta chains from one specimen sequenced in a study of blood T cell repertoires in COVID-19. Clones were read by immunoSEQ multiplex PCR, and TCRdb kept only the in-frame ones, dropping some. The data contain about 53,000 clones, about 86% of them singletons. The source material was peripheral blood. The receptors shown here come from a man aged 70-80 years with active COVID-19.

The rearrangement links TRBV9 to TRBJ2-2; TRBD2 matches at 9 bases. There are 15 residues in the CDR3. Germline V gene data show CDR1 as SGDLS and CDR2 as YYNGEE. With 0 bases clipped from V and 6 bases from J, the junction kept 3 bases outside the gene matches. Written as DNA, the CDR3 is TGTGCCAGCAGCGTAGAGGGACTAGCATCCGGGGAGCTGTTTTTT. Its protein is CASSVEGLASGELFF.

The gene calls are TRBV5-6 and TRBJ2-1, with a tentative D call TRBD2 (7 bases). Looked up from germline, CDR1 is SGHDT and CDR2 is YYEEEE. The CDR3 consists of 15 residues. V shed 1 base and J shed 8 bases, with 16 bases lying between them. CDR3 sequence: CASSLSGGPRDEQFF. DNA of the CDR3: TGTGCCAGCAGCTTGTCCGGGGGGCCAAGAGATGAGCAGTTCTTC.

The J gene is TRBJ1-3, the V gene TRBV9; 7 bases agree with TRBD1. The ends lost 3 bases at V and 10 bases at J; junction bases unmatched: 10. This CDR3 comprises 14 residues. The germline V gene encodes CDR1 SGDLS and CDR2 YYNGEE. Written as DNA, the CDR3 is TGTGCCAGCAGCGCCCGACAGGGAGTAGGGACCATATATTTT. It codes for CASSARQGVGTIYF.

This clone has just a few counts. The chain uses TRBV24-1 and TRBJ2-2, with 8 bases that match TRBD1. After removal of 2 bases from V and 3 bases from J, the junction contained 4 bases not matched to a gene. Germline values: CDR1 KGHDR, CDR2 SFDVKD. The CDR3 contains 16 residues. The CDR3, as DNA: TGTGCCACCAGTGATTCCCACAGGGGGTACACCGGGGAGCTGTTTTTT. This encodes CATSDSHRGYTGELFF.

The chain has TRBV4-3 and TRBJ2-3; 12 bases fit TRBD2. This CDR3 comprises 16 residues. V dropped 5 bases and J dropped 4; count of bases not matched to a gene: 7. Looked up from germline, CDR1 is LGHNA and CDR2 is YSLEER. The CDR3 loop is CASSSTSGGGADTQYF. Written as DNA, the CDR3 is TGCGCCAGCAGCTCGACTAGCGGGGGCGGCGCAGATACGCAGTATTTT.

The CDR3 loop reads CASSSPAGGSTDTQYF. The CDR3 DNA sequence: TGTGCCAGCAGTTCTCCCGCCGGCGGGAGCACAGATACGCAGTATTTT. The rearrangement links TRBV27 to TRBJ2-3, with D tentatively TRBD2 (5 bases). Germline CDR1 MNHEY, CDR2 SMNVEV (reference sequence). The CDR3 runs 16 residues. V gave up 4 bases and J gave up 0 bases, with 14 bases separating them.

This clone appeared once. This sequence joins TRBV21-1 and TRBJ1-2; the listed D gene, TRBD1, was not tested against the DNA. TRBV21-1 is marked as a pseudogene. CDR3 length: 16 residues. The CDR3 bases are TGTGCCAGCAGCAAACATCGGGCAGGGGTTTCCTATGGCTACACCTTC. It codes for CASSKHRAGVSYGYTF.

This clone ranks as medium-sized (0.01 to 0.1%). The chain recombines TRBV7-8 with TRBJ2-7; D is perhaps TRBD1 (6 bases). This CDR3 is built from 16 residues. The germline CDR1 and CDR2 sequences are SGHVS and FQNEAQ. Trimming shortened V by 0 bases and J by 5 bases, and 17 bases separated the two germline ends. CDR3 DNA sequence: TGTGCCAGCAGCTTAGCCCTCGGACAGCCAACAAACGAGCAGTACTTC. Amino acids: CASSLALGQPTNEQYF.

CDR3 sequence reads: CASSQGGTRVLGEQYF. The CDR3 DNA reads TGTGCCAGCAGCCAAGGAGGCACTAGGGTATTGGGCGAGCAGTACTTC. The V call is TRBV3-1 (or the pseudogene TRBV3-2), the J call TRBJ2-7; D is perhaps TRBD2 (5 bases). CDR3 length: 16 residues. Trimming left V 1 base short and J 6 bases short, with 19 bases between. CDR1 is LGHDT, CDR2 YNNKEL, per germline (reference sequence).

The CDR3 spells CASSLPGTGYEQYF. CDR3 bases: TGTGCCAGCAGCTTACCCGGGACAGGCTACGAGCAGTACTTC. The genes are TRBV7-2 and TRBJ2-7; 8 bases fit TRBD1. Trimming at V came to 2 bases and at J to 3 bases, leaving 3 bases not matched to a gene. Per the germline V gene, CDR1 is SGHTA and CDR2 is FQGNSA. The CDR3 loop spans 14 amino acids.

The chain combines TRBV5-1 with TRBJ2-7; the D gene is possibly TRBD2 (6 bases). CDR3 size: 17 residues. V was cut by 4 bases and J by 2 bases, with 22 bases left in between. Germline CDR1 is SGHRS and CDR2 is YFSETQ. The DNA for the CDR3 is TGCGCCAGCAGCAAGGGAGGCGCCGCGTCCACGACCTACGAGCAGTACTTC. Translated, it gives CASSKGGAASTTYEQYF.

The table lists this clone with a few counts. This sequence joins TRBV5-4 and TRBJ2-7; 7 nucleotides agree with TRBD2. The CDR3 contains 15 residues. Per the germline V gene, CDR1 is SGHNT and CDR2 is YYREEE (reference sequence). The V segment lost 4 bases and the J segment 0 bases; nucleotides outside the gene matches: 7. CDR3 amino acids: CASSLGGKSSYEQYF. In DNA, the CDR3 is TGTGCCAGCAGCCTCGGGGGGAAGAGCTCCTACGAGCAGTACTTC. The variable domain in full, completed from reference TRBV5-4 and TRBJ2-7, reads ETGVTQSPTHLIKTRGQQVTLRCSSQSGHNTVSWYQQALGQGPQFIFQYYREEENGRGNFPPRFSGLQFPNYSSELNVNALELDDSALYLCASSLGGKSSYEQYFGPGTRLTVT.

This clone has more than one count but fewer than ten. V gene TRBV4-3 combines with J gene TRBJ1-6, with unresolved D. The CDR3 is 12 residues long. Germline CDR1 is LGHNA and CDR2 is YSLEER. The V gene lost 0 bases and the J gene lost 10 bases, with 4 bases spanning the gap. The DNA for the CDR3 is TGCGCCAGCAGCCAAGATTTATCACCCCTCCACTTT. Translated, it gives CASSQDLSPLHF.

This clone was detected once. The CDR3 sequence: CASSQDRGGQEQYF. Here the CDR3 DNA reads TGCGCCAGCAGCCAAGATAGGGGAGGACAAGAGCAGTACTTC. V is TRBV4-1 and J is TRBJ2-7; D is possibly TRBD2 (6 bases). The CDR3 has 14 amino acids. CDR1 and CDR2 from the germline V gene are MGHRA and YSYEKL. V lost 0 bases to trimming and J lost 7 bases, with 13 bases between them.

This clone has a single count. The chain joins TRBV5-1 to TRBJ2-5, with D perhaps TRBD2 (6 bases). Germline V gene data show CDR1 as SGHRS and CDR2 as YFSETQ. This CDR3 comprises 15 residues. Trimming left V 0 bases short and J 2 bases short, with 11 bases between. The CDR3 reads CASSLEGRGQETQYF. DNA for the CDR3: TGCGCCAGCAGCTTGGAGGGGCGGGGTCAAGAGACCCAGTACTTC.

This rearrangement joins TRBV6-2 or TRBV6-3 to TRBJ1-1; 9 bases match TRBD1. The V gene's germline CDR1 is MNHEY and CDR2 SVGEGT. V lost 6 bases to trimming and J lost 11 bases; unmatched junction nucleotides: 13. The CDR3 totals 14 residues. This CDR3 reads CASSPGGTGRRAFF. CDR3 sequence (DNA): TGTGCCAGCAGCCCCGGAGGGACAGGGCGTAGGGCTTTCTTT.

The chain couples TRBV7-8 to TRBJ1-4; 8 bases match TRBD1. The CDR3 runs 14 residues. From germline, CDR1 is SGHVS and CDR2 FQNEAQ. The ends lost 4 bases at V and 7 bases at J; junction bases unmatched: 5. In DNA form, the CDR3 reads TGTGCCAGCAGCTCGCGACAGGGGCCTGAAAAACTGTTTTTT. It codes for CASSSRQGPEKLFF. Combining the CDR3 with reference TRBV7-8 and TRBJ1-4 gives the whole variable domain GAGVSQSPRYKVAKRGQDVALRCDPISGHVSLFWYQQALGQGPEFLTYFQNEAQLDKSGLPSDRFFAERPEGSVSTLKIQRTQQEDSAVYLCASSSRQGPEKLFFGSGTQLSVL.

This clone was counted a few times. V gene TRBV10-3 combines with J gene TRBJ2-1, with 7 bases identical to TRBD1. Germline assignment: CDR1 ENHRY and CDR2 SYGVKD. The CDR3 covers 14 residues. The V segment lost 10 bases and the J segment 6 bases; nucleotides outside the gene matches: 12. The CDR3 region is CATNPGQWANEQFF. DNA of the CDR3: TGTGCCACCAACCCGGGACAGTGGGCCAATGAGCAGTTCTTC.

V and J are TRBV6-2 or TRBV6-3 and TRBJ1-5; possibly TRBD1 for D (5 bases). Trimming cost V 0 bases and J 3 bases, with 12 bases left between them. The CDR3 has 16 residues. Germline CDR1 is MNHEY and CDR2 is SVGEGT. CDR3 protein: CASSYSIGQPNQPQHF. The CDR3 DNA reads TGTGCCAGCAGTTACTCGATCGGACAACCCAATCAGCCCCAGCATTTT.

CDR3 protein: CASTGGSTEAFF. In nucleotides, the CDR3 is TGTGCCTCGACCGGGGGGTCCACTGAAGCTTTCTTT. The chain is built from TRBV4-2 and TRBJ1-1, with D maybe TRBD1 (5 bases). Between the trimmed V and J ends, which lost 11 bases and 4 bases, there was a span of 14 bases. Germline lookup yields CDR1 LGHNA and CDR2 YNFKEQ. CDR3 length equals 12 residues.

This clone showed up just once. The gene calls are TRBV2 and TRBJ1-1; 10 bases are a match to TRBD1. CDR3 length: 16 residues. The V gene end was trimmed by 5 bases and the J gene end by 1 base; junction bases not matched to a gene: 7. Germline lookup yields CDR1 SNHLY and CDR2 FYNNEI. The CDR3 region is CASSYDRGLGNTEAFF. CDR3 DNA: TGTGCCAGCAGTTACGACAGGGGGCTGGGGAACACTGAAGCTTTCTTT.

The V call is TRBV5-1, the J call TRBJ2-7; 10 bases are a match to TRBD1. The CDR3 is made up of 15 amino acids. Per germline, CDR1 SGHRS and CDR2 YFSETQ. J was trimmed by 5 bases and V by 3 bases; bases with no gene match: 8. Written as DNA, the CDR3 is TGCGCCAGCAGCTCAACCGGGACAGGGGTCAACGAGCAGTACTTC. This codes for CASSSTGTGVNEQYF.

The chain uses TRBV7-2 and TRBJ2-3, with a weak D call TRBD1 (5 bases). The CDR3 is 13 residues long. CDR1 is SGHTA and CDR2 is FQGNSA in the germline V gene. The germline V and J ends were trimmed by 3 bases and 4 bases, with 8 bases remaining between them. CDR3 DNA sequence: TGTGCCAGCAGCTTTGGGGCGGCAGATACGCAGTATTTT. This gives the protein CASSFGAADTQYF.

This clone was detected only once. The rearrangement links TRBV4-3 to TRBJ1-1; 8 bases line up with TRBD1. The CDR3 contains 14 residues. The V gene end was trimmed by 1 base and the J gene end by 7 bases; junction bases not matched to a gene: 5. Germline CDR1 LGHNA, CDR2 YSLEER. The CDR3 spells CASSQVQGAGEAFF. CDR3 sequence (DNA): TGCGCCAGCAGCCAAGTTCAGGGGGCTGGTGAAGCTTTCTTT.

V gene TRBV2 combines with J gene TRBJ1-5, with unresolved D. The length of the CDR3 is 17 residues. Germline lookup yields CDR1 SNHLY and CDR2 FYNNEI. Trimming took 4 bases from V and 0 from J, leaving 16 bases between them. This CDR3 is CASSGRMTGYSNQPQHF. Written as DNA, the CDR3 is TGTGCCAGCAGTGGAAGAATGACGGGGTATAGCAATCAGCCCCAGCATTTT.

The V call is TRBV15, the J call TRBJ1-1; D is uncertain. Germline CDR1 is LNHNV and CDR2 is YYDKDF (reference sequence). The CDR3 covers 15 residues. V lost 3 bases, J lost 0 bases, and 11 bases lay in between. CDR3 in amino acids: CATSRSTLMNTEAFF. CDR3 sequence (DNA): TGTGCCACCAGCAGGTCGACACTCATGAACACTGAAGCTTTCTTT. The full variable domain, with the rest looked up from reference TRBV15 and TRBJ1-1, is DAMVIQNPRYQVTQFGKPVTLSCSQTLNHNVMYWYQQKSSQAPKLLFHYYDKDFNNEADTPDNFQSRRPNTSFCFLDIRSPGLGDTAMYLCATSRSTLMNTEAFFGQGTRLTVV.

This chain uses TRBV7-2 with TRBJ2-7; 8 nucleotides agree with TRBD2. CDR3 size: 15 residues. Germline V gene sequence: CDR1 SGHTA, CDR2 FQGNSA. V was clipped by 2 bases and J by 5 bases; unmatched bases: 8. The CDR3 sequence: CASSLKPGGPHEQYF. In DNA form, the CDR3 reads TGTGCCAGCAGCTTAAAACCGGGGGGGCCCCACGAGCAGTACTTC.

The V and J genes are TRBV5-1 and TRBJ2-7; 10 nucleotides match TRBD2. J lost 0 bases, V lost 6 bases, and 6 bases had no gene match. Germline CDR1 and CDR2: SGHRS and YFSETQ. The CDR3 totals 15 residues. In DNA, the CDR3 is TGCGCCAGCACCCTAGGACTAGCGGACTCCTACGAGCAGTACTTC. Translation: CASTLGLADSYEQYF.

The rearrangement links TRBV19 to TRBJ1-1; 9 nucleotides line up with TRBD1. Germline trimming cut 6 bases from V and 3 bases from J; bases unmatched to any gene: 5. The CDR3 covers 14 residues. Germline V gives CDR1 LNHDA, CDR2 SQIVND (reference sequence). The CDR3 here is CASRRTGVDTEAFF. Here the CDR3 DNA reads TGTGCCAGTAGGAGGACAGGGGTGGACACTGAAGCTTTCTTT.

The chain is built from TRBV18 and TRBJ1-4; weak D call: TRBD1 (6 bases). This CDR3 has 15 amino acids. CDR1 is KGHSH, CDR2 LQKENI, per germline. The V gene lost 1 base and the J gene lost 0 bases, with 6 bases spanning the gap. CDR3 bases: TGTGCCAGCTCACCACAGGGGGCAACTAATGAAAAACTGTTTTTT. Protein sequence: CASSPQGATNEKLFF.